This is a list of T cell receptor beta chains from one sample in a study of blood T cell repertoires in COVID-19. Assay: immunoSEQ multiplex PCR; the TCRdb copy retains only in-frame clones and omits some. The sample lists about 270,000 clones; approximately 91% were seen once. Sequenced material: PBMCs or T cells enriched from blood (not recorded which). The receptor set was obtained from a woman in her thirties or forties with acute COVID-19. CDR3s include the opening cysteine and the closing phenylalanine or tryptophan. Fields, in order: J gene, D gene, clone size, V gene, CDR3 DNA, CDR3 protein. D genes are given only for firm matches. Not every row has a clone size; where given, it reads once, few, many or a size class.

j_call: TRBJ2-7
d_call: TRBD1
clone_size: .
v_call: TRBV28
cdr3_nt: TGTGCCAGCAGTTACGTGTGGGGACAGGCACTATACGAGCAGTACTTC
cdr3_aa: CASSYVWGQALYEQYF

j_call: TRBJ2-7
d_call: TRBD1
clone_size: .
v_call: TRBV10-3
cdr3_nt: TGTGCCATCAGTCGGGACAGGAGCTCCTACGAGCAGTACTTC
cdr3_aa: CAISRDRSSYEQYF

j_call: TRBJ1-1
d_call: .
clone_size: .
v_call: TRBV3-1/TRBV3-2
cdr3_nt: TGTGCCAGCAGCCGAAAAACATTGAACACTGAAGCTTTCTTT
cdr3_aa: CASSRKTLNTEAFF

j_call: TRBJ2-3
d_call: .
clone_size: .
v_call: TRBV11-2
cdr3_nt: TGTGCCAGCAGCCGATCAGGGGATACGCAGTATTTT
cdr3_aa: CASSRSGDTQYF

j_call: TRBJ2-1
d_call: TRBD2
clone_size: once
v_call: TRBV27
cdr3_nt: TGTGCCAGCAGTTTAATGCCTCCGAGGCGGGGGGGCGTAGATGAGCAGTTCTTC
cdr3_aa: CASSLMPPRRGGVDEQFF

j_call: TRBJ2-7
d_call: TRBD1
clone_size: .
v_call: TRBV11-3
cdr3_nt: TGTGCCAGCAGCTTAGGTACGACAGGGGGCGGCTACGAGCAGTACTTC
cdr3_aa: CASSLGTTGGGYEQYF

j_call: TRBJ1-1
d_call: .
clone_size: .
v_call: TRBV11-3
cdr3_nt: TGTGCCAGCAGCACCCAGGGCTACACTGAAGCTTTCTTT
cdr3_aa: CASSTQGYTEAFF

j_call: TRBJ1-2
d_call: .
clone_size: .
v_call: TRBV4-1
cdr3_nt: TGCGCCAGCAGTCCTAGCGGGTCTAACTATGGCTACACCTTC
cdr3_aa: CASSPSGSNYGYTF

j_call: TRBJ2-6
d_call: .
clone_size: .
v_call: TRBV7-2
cdr3_nt: TGTGCCAGCAGCTTAGCTGGAGTTAGTGGTATTGGGGCCAACGTCCTGACTTTC
cdr3_aa: CASSLAGVSGIGANVLTF

j_call: TRBJ1-1
d_call: .
clone_size: .
v_call: TRBV28
cdr3_nt: TGTGCCAGTACGAGGACTCCGGGCACTGAAGCTTTCTTT
cdr3_aa: CASTRTPGTEAFF

j_call: TRBJ2-5
d_call: TRBD1
clone_size: .
v_call: TRBV5-1
cdr3_nt: TGCGCCAGCAGCCCAGGGGGACAGCAAGAGACCCAGTACTTC
cdr3_aa: CASSPGGQQETQYF

j_call: TRBJ2-1
d_call: .
clone_size: .
v_call: TRBV3-1/TRBV3-2
cdr3_nt: TGTGCCAGCAGCCAGAGAACCAATGAGCAGTTCTTC
cdr3_aa: CASSQRTNEQFF

j_call: TRBJ2-1
d_call: TRBD2
clone_size: .
v_call: TRBV5-1
cdr3_nt: TGCGCCAGCAGCGGTCTAGCGGGGGGGCCCAATGAGCAGTTCTTC
cdr3_aa: CASSGLAGGPNEQFF

j_call: TRBJ2-7
d_call: TRBD1
clone_size: .
v_call: TRBV28
cdr3_nt: TGTGCCACCAAGGGACAGGGAAAAGGGTCAGGGTCCTACGAGCAGTACTTC
cdr3_aa: CATKGQGKGSGSYEQYF

j_call: TRBJ1-3
d_call: TRBD1
clone_size: .
v_call: TRBV28
cdr3_nt: TGTGCCAGCAGTACAGGGGGCTTTGATGGAAACACCATATATTTT
cdr3_aa: CASSTGGFDGNTIYF

j_call: TRBJ2-7
d_call: .
clone_size: .
v_call: TRBV6-5
cdr3_nt: TGTGCCAGCAGTTACTCCATCCAGGCCTACGAGCAGTACTTC
cdr3_aa: CASSYSIQAYEQYF

j_call: TRBJ2-7
d_call: .
clone_size: .
v_call: TRBV11-1
cdr3_nt: TGTGCCAGCAGCTCTTACTTGGGGGCCGAGCAGTACTTC
cdr3_aa: CASSSYLGAEQYF

j_call: TRBJ2-5
d_call: TRBD1
clone_size: once
v_call: TRBV30
cdr3_nt: TGTGCCTGGGACAGGGGGCGCCCCGAGACCCAGTACTTC
cdr3_aa: CAWDRGRPETQYF

j_call: TRBJ2-1
d_call: TRBD1
clone_size: .
v_call: TRBV5-1
cdr3_nt: TGCGCCAGCAGCCCGGACAGGCCCGGCTCCTACAATGAGCAGTTCTTC
cdr3_aa: CASSPDRPGSYNEQFF

j_call: TRBJ2-7
d_call: .
clone_size: .
v_call: TRBV5-1
cdr3_nt: TGCGCCAGCAGCTTGGGAGGGCAAGGCTACGAGCAGTACTTC
cdr3_aa: CASSLGGQGYEQYF

j_call: TRBJ2-7
d_call: TRBD2
clone_size: .
v_call: TRBV9
cdr3_nt: TGTGCCAGCAGCGCCACCGGGACTAGCTACGAGCAGTACTTC
cdr3_aa: CASSATGTSYEQYF

j_call: TRBJ1-1
d_call: .
clone_size: .
v_call: TRBV29-1
cdr3_nt: TGCAGCGCGGTGTGGGGGGGTAATGAAGCTTTCTTT
cdr3_aa: CSAVWGGNEAFF

j_call: TRBJ1-1
d_call: .
clone_size: once
v_call: TRBV7-9
cdr3_nt: TGTGCCAGCAGCTCATCTGGAGCGGGACAGAACACTGAAGCTTTCTTT
cdr3_aa: CASSSSGAGQNTEAFF

j_call: TRBJ1-2
d_call: .
clone_size: .
v_call: TRBV28
cdr3_nt: TGTGCCAGCAGTTTCGGCAGGGACTATGGCTACACCTTC
cdr3_aa: CASSFGRDYGYTF

j_call: TRBJ2-5
d_call: TRBD2
clone_size: .
v_call: TRBV30
cdr3_nt: TGTGCCTGGAGTGGGACACCGGGGGGGACCCAGTACTTC
cdr3_aa: CAWSGTPGGTQYF

j_call: TRBJ2-7
d_call: .
clone_size: .
v_call: TRBV12-3/TRBV12-4
cdr3_nt: TGTGCCAGCGGTTGGGCAGGGCTGGGGGAGCAGTACTTC
cdr3_aa: CASGWAGLGEQYF

j_call: TRBJ1-2
d_call: .
clone_size: .
v_call: TRBV10-3
cdr3_nt: TGTGCCATCATGGGCCGGGGCTATGGCTACACCTTC
cdr3_aa: CAIMGRGYGYTF

j_call: TRBJ2-7
d_call: TRBD1
clone_size: .
v_call: TRBV7-6
cdr3_nt: TGTGCCAGGGAACGGGACAGGCCATCCTACGAGCAGTACTTC
cdr3_aa: CARERDRPSYEQYF

j_call: TRBJ2-7
d_call: .
clone_size: few
v_call: TRBV7-2
cdr3_nt: TGTGCCAGCAGGGGGGCGGGCGGAAACTACGAGCAGTACTTC
cdr3_aa: CASRGAGGNYEQYF

j_call: TRBJ2-6
d_call: .
clone_size: .
v_call: TRBV28
cdr3_nt: TGTGCCAGCAGCCGAACCGGTTTGGGACAACTGTCTGGGGCCAACGTCCTGACTTTC
cdr3_aa: CASSRTGLGQLSGANVLTF

j_call: TRBJ2-2
d_call: TRBD2
clone_size: .
v_call: TRBV11-1
cdr3_nt: TGTGCCAGCAGCCCTAGCGGGAGGGTCGGGGAGCTGTTTTTT
cdr3_aa: CASSPSGRVGELFF

j_call: TRBJ1-4
d_call: TRBD1
clone_size: .
v_call: TRBV2
cdr3_nt: TGTGCCAGCAGGGACAGGGGAATTAGAGAAAAACTGTTTTTT
cdr3_aa: CASRDRGIREKLFF

j_call: TRBJ1-4
d_call: .
clone_size: once
v_call: TRBV7-2
cdr3_nt: TGTGCCAGCAGCTTAGGAGGAGGGGAGGAAAAACTGTTTTTT
cdr3_aa: CASSLGGGEEKLFF

j_call: TRBJ2-5
d_call: TRBD1
clone_size: .
v_call: TRBV13
cdr3_nt: TGTGCCAGCAGCGTCGGGACAGGCGAGACCCAGTACTTC
cdr3_aa: CASSVGTGETQYF

j_call: TRBJ2-2
d_call: TRBD1
clone_size: .
v_call: TRBV11-3
cdr3_nt: TGTGCCAGCAGCGCGGGACAGGGTGCCGGGGAGCTGTTTTTT
cdr3_aa: CASSAGQGAGELFF

j_call: TRBJ1-2
d_call: .
clone_size: .
v_call: TRBV28
cdr3_nt: TGTGCCAGCAGTCTCCAGGGAAGGGGCTACACCTTC
cdr3_aa: CASSLQGRGYTF

j_call: TRBJ1-2
d_call: .
clone_size: .
v_call: TRBV6-2/TRBV6-3
cdr3_nt: TGTGCCAGCAGTTACGAGGACAGTGACTATGGCTACACCTTC
cdr3_aa: CASSYEDSDYGYTF